The 27 T cell receptor beta chains below come from one sample, sequenced in a study of T cells in Graves' hyperthyroidism and ophthalmopathy. RNA transcripts were the template for amplifying TCR beta CDR3 regions. The HTBI set primed first-round TCR CDR3 RT-PCR. MiXCR, run by TCRdb on the multiplex PCR reads, gives a single entry per CDR3 protein. The sample has a few hundred thousand distinct CDR3 sequences; approximately 17% are singletons. The sequenced material came from blood. Source of these receptors: a man younger than 35 with Graves' ophthalmopathy.

This clonotype has a count of ten or more. This chain links TRBV7-9 with TRBJ2-7, with 9 positions matching TRBD2. This CDR3 region has 16 residues. Germline V CDR1 and CDR2: SEHNR, FQNEAQ (reference sequence). V lost 2 bases to trimming and J lost 0 bases; unmatched junction nucleotides: 5. The CDR3 nucleotides read TGTGCCAGCAGCTTAAGTAGCGGGGGAAGCTCCTACGAGCAGTACTTC. This codes for CASSLSSGGSSYEQYF.

The chain is built from TRBV29-1 and TRBJ2-7, with TRBD2 matching over 8 bases. V was pared by 7 bases and J by 7 bases, with 6 bases of the junction left unmatched. This CDR3 has 11 amino acids. CDR1 is SQVTM, CDR2 ANQGSEA, per germline. The CDR3 DNA follows: TGCAGCGCCGGGAGGGGAGGGGAGCAGTACTTC. Translating gives CSAGRGGEQYF.

There are a few counts of this clonotype. V gene TRBV18 combines with J gene TRBJ2-3, with 9 bases that match TRBD1. Germline V gene lookup returns CDR1 KGHSH and CDR2 LQKENI. The CDR3 totals 15 residues. The V gene end was trimmed by 4 bases and the J gene end by 4 bases; junction bases not matched to a gene: 6. CDR3 in amino acids: CASSRARTGADTQYF. The CDR3 nucleotides are TGTGCCAGCTCACGCGCTAGGACAGGGGCAGATACGCAGTATTTT.

There are many counts of this clonotype. The chain employs TRBV6-1 and TRBJ2-7, with 7 bases aligning to TRBD1. Per germline, CDR1 MNHNS and CDR2 SASEGT. There are 13 residues in the CDR3. Unmatched junction bases numbered 8, after V lost 6 bases and J lost 6 bases. CDR3 DNA: TGTGCCAGCAGGAAGGAAACAGGGGTCGAGCAGTACTTC. It yields the protein CASRKETGVEQYF.

The chain carries TRBV19 and TRBJ1-1; D might be TRBD1 (5 bases). Deletions cut 4 bases from V and 5 bases from J, with 17 bases between. CDR1 is LNHDA, CDR2 SQIVND, per germline (reference sequence). CDR3 length: 15 residues. CDR3 in amino acids: CASSTGFLGETEAFF. As DNA, the CDR3 is TGTGCCAGTAGTACGGGTTTTCTGGGGGAGACTGAAGCTTTCTTT.

This clonotype has a handful of counts. The V call is TRBV24-1, the J call TRBJ2-3; TRBD2 aligns across 10 bases. Trimming cost V 2 bases and J 1 base; bases outside gene matches: 5. The germline gives CDR1 KGHDR, CDR2 SFDVKD. The CDR3 has 17 residues. CDR3 sequence: CATSDSKRGGGTDTQYF. The CDR3 bases are TGTGCCACCAGTGATTCTAAGCGGGGGGGCGGCACAGATACGCAGTATTTT.

This clonotype was recorded many times. CDR3 nucleotides: TGTGCCAGCAGCTTAGTGACGGAGGGGTGGACTGAAGCTTTCTTT. It specifies CASSLVTEGWTEAFF. V is TRBV7-2 and J is TRBJ1-1; a possible D gene is TRBD1 (5 bases). Trimming left V 1 base short and J 5 bases short, with 14 bases between. The CDR3 length is 15 residues. Germline CDR1 and CDR2: SGHTA and FQGNSA.

This clonotype was seen ten or more times. This rearrangement joins TRBV13 to TRBJ1-4; TRBD1 aligns across 8 bases. The germline V gene encodes CDR1 PRHDT and CDR2 FYEKMQ (reference sequence). The ends lost 0 bases at V and 7 bases at J; junction bases unmatched: 4. The CDR3 is 15 residues long. CDR3 region: CASSLGTGGSEKLFF. The CDR3 nucleotides are TGTGCCAGCAGCTTAGGTACAGGGGGTAGTGAAAAACTGTTTTTT. Complete variable domain (other parts from reference TRBV13 and TRBJ1-4): AAGVIQSPRHLIKEKRETATLKCYPIPRHDTVYWYQQGPGQDPQFLISFYEKMQSDKGSIPDRFSAQQFSDYHSELNMSSLELGDSALYFCASSLGTGGSEKLFFGSGTQLSVL.

This clonotype appeared a few times. A much more abundant neighbour one base away suggests this may be a read error. The chain employs TRBV11-2 and TRBJ2-7; TRBD2 agrees at 10 bases. The V segment lost 4 bases and the J segment 5 bases; nucleotides outside the gene matches: 8. Per germline, CDR1 SGHAT and CDR2 FQNNGV. The CDR3 totals 15 residues. Here the CDR3 reads CASSSGPSGGHEQYF. The CDR3 coding sequence is TGTGCCAGCAGCTCAGGCCCTAGCGGGGGACACGAGCAGTACTTC.

The chain carries TRBV11-2 and TRBJ2-7, with D maybe TRBD2 (5 bases). Trimming left V 6 bases short and J 7 bases short, with 16 bases between. Germline V gene sequence: CDR1 SGHAT, CDR2 FQNNGV. This CDR3 region has 13 residues. CDR3 nucleotides: TGTGCCAGCAGACGCGAGGGTCGAAATGAGCAGTACTTC. Translating it yields CASRREGRNEQYF.

Only a few counts were recorded for this clonotype. CDR3 sequence (DNA): TGCGCCAGCAGCCAGGTCGGAGGGCGAGCTTTCTTT. This encodes CASSQVGGRAFF. The V call is TRBV4-1, the J call TRBJ1-1; no reliable D call. The CDR3 length is 12 residues. Germline V gene lookup returns CDR1 MGHRA and CDR2 YSYEKL. Deletions cut 3 bases from V and 10 bases from J, with 12 bases between.

The V and J genes are TRBV6-1 and TRBJ1-1; no clear D. This CDR3 is built from 13 residues. The V end was cut by 6 bases, the J end by 7 bases, with 15 bases between. From germline, CDR1 is MNHNS and CDR2 SASEGT. DNA for the CDR3: TGTGCCAGCAGGTGGACGGCCGAGGGTGAAGCTTTCTTT. It specifies CASRWTAEGEAFF.

This clonotype has just a few counts. This rearrangement joins TRBV9 to TRBJ2-1; TRBD1 matches at 10 bases. Germline V CDR1 and CDR2: SGDLS, YYNGEE. After removal of 2 bases from V and 3 bases from J, the junction contained 2 bases not matched to a gene. The CDR3 is 15 amino acids. The CDR3 nucleotides are TGTGCCAGCAGCGTCGGACAGGGGGGCTACAATGAGCAGTTCTTC. Its protein product is CASSVGQGGYNEQFF.

This chain connects TRBV5-5 to TRBJ2-2; D is undetermined. Trimming left V 4 bases short and J 5 bases short, with 18 bases between. Germline assignment: CDR1 SGHKS and CDR2 YYEKEE (reference sequence). The CDR3 consists of 16 residues. The CDR3 DNA follows: TGTGCCAGCAGCGCACAAACTACACCGGCAACCGGGGAGCTGTTTTTT. Translated, it gives CASSAQTTPATGELFF.

This clonotype was recorded many times. The chain carries TRBV11-2 and TRBJ2-2, with a tentative D call TRBD1 (6 bases). The V end was cut by 3 bases, the J end by 4 bases, with 15 bases between. CDR1 SGHAT and CDR2 FQNNGV come from the germline V gene. CDR3 size: 16 residues. In DNA form, the CDR3 reads TGTGCCAGCAGCTTTAGAGGACAGTCGGGCACCGGGGAGCTGTTTTTT. Protein: CASSFRGQSGTGELFF.

This clonotype has just a few counts. The genes are TRBV14 and TRBJ1-2, with no clear D. The germline V gene encodes CDR1 SGHDN and CDR2 FVKESK. V was shortened by 1 base and J by 8 bases, with 14 bases between the two germline ends. The CDR3 has 14 amino acids. The CDR3 spells CASSQGWMDIGYTF. In DNA form, the CDR3 reads TGTGCCAGCAGCCAAGGGTGGATGGATATCGGCTACACCTTC. Complete variable domain (other parts from reference TRBV14 and TRBJ1-2): EAGVTQFPSHSVIEKGQTVTLRCDPISGHDNLYWYRRVMGKEIKFLLHFVKESKQDESGMPNNRFLAERTGGTYSTLKVQPAELEDSGVYFCASSQGWMDIGYTFGSGTRLTVV.

Written as DNA, the CDR3 is TGTGCCAGCAGTTTCTTTACTAGCGGGGGGGCATCAGAGCAGTTCTTC. It yields the protein CASSFFTSGGASEQFF. The V and J genes are TRBV27 and TRBJ2-1; 13 bases fit TRBD2. The CDR3 is 16 residues long. The V segment lost 3 bases and the J segment 10 bases; nucleotides outside the gene matches: 9. Germline-derived CDR1 and CDR2 are MNHEY and SMNVEV (reference sequence).

The V and J genes are TRBV5-4 and TRBJ1-1, with a possible D match to TRBD1 (5 bases). V gave up 4 bases and J gave up 4 bases, with 14 bases separating them. The CDR3 consists of 14 residues. Germline assignment: CDR1 SGHNT and CDR2 YYREEE (reference sequence). Here the CDR3 DNA reads TGTGCCAGCAGCAGAATATCGGGGGGCACTGAAGCTTTCTTT. As protein: CASSRISGGTEAFF.

As to this clonotype: A read error may be the cause here, since a much bigger clone is one base away. No conserved phenylalanine or tryptophan ends this CDR3, so it is likely a read error. This chain links TRBV12-3 or TRBV12-4 with TRBJ2-7; 7 nucleotides line up with TRBD1. The CDR3 sequence is 14 residues long. V was pared by 5 bases and J by 3 bases, with 7 bases of the junction left unmatched. The CDR3 loop reads CASSLRDSHYEQYL. The CDR3 DNA sequence: TGTGCCAGCAGTCTCCGGGACAGCCACTACGAGCAGTACCTC.

The rearrangement joins TRBV7-2 to TRBJ2-3; D gene unclear. V was trimmed by 2 bases and J by 1 base, leaving 13 bases between them. The germline V gene has CDR1 SGHTA and CDR2 FQGNSA. The CDR3 is 16 amino acids. CDR3 protein: CASSLPASRGTDTQYF. The CDR3 DNA reads as TGTGCCAGCAGCTTACCCGCTAGTAGGGGCACAGATACGCAGTATTTT.

This clonotype was observed at least ten times. The chain couples TRBV3-1 to TRBJ2-3; 9 bases are a match to TRBD2. This CDR3 is 16 amino acids long. J was trimmed by 2 bases and V by 4 bases; bases with no gene match: 7. Germline V gene data show CDR1 as LGHDT and CDR2 as YNNKEL (reference sequence). CDR3 in amino acids: CASSPLTSGYTDTQYF. The CDR3 bases are TGTGCCAGCAGCCCCCTGACTAGCGGATACACAGATACGCAGTATTTT.

This clonotype was seen a few times. Its ends do not fully match the called genes, so a read error is possible. The genes are TRBV5-1 and TRBJ1-1; D perhaps matches TRBD1 (5 bases). Germline lookup yields CDR1 SGHRS and CDR2 YFSETQ. This CDR3 is built from 13 residues. Written as DNA, the CDR3 is TGTGCCAGCAGCTCACAGGATTTGATGGAAGCTTTCTTT. Its translation: CASSSQDLMEAFF.

The chain's CDR3 is CASSVDGKNTEAFF. CDR3 nucleotide sequence: TGTGCCAGCAGCGTAGACGGAAAGAACACTGAAGCTTTCTTT. This chain joins TRBV9 and TRBJ1-1; D uncertain. This CDR3 comprises 14 residues. The V end lost 0 bases, the J end lost 1 base, and 7 bases lay between the germline ends. Germline CDR1 reads SGDLS; CDR2 reads YYNGEE.

This clonotype has more than one count but fewer than ten. Just one base apart from a much larger clone, this may be a read error. The chain links TRBV5-1 to TRBJ2-7, with D hard to call. The CDR3 length is 14 residues. Trimming pared 0 bases from V and 6 bases from J, leaving 13 bases between. From germline, CDR1 is SGHRS and CDR2 YFSETQ. The chain's CDR3 is CASSLDPPQFEQYF. For the CDR3, the DNA is TGCGCCAGCAGCTTGGACCCACCGCAGTTCGAGCAGTACTTC.

The sample holds a few counts of this clonotype. This chain uses TRBV27 with TRBJ2-3, with 11 positions matching TRBD1. V gave up 5 bases and J gave up 5 bases; unmatched junction bases: 9. CDR3 length: 16 amino acids. Germline V gives CDR1 MNHEY, CDR2 SMNVEV (reference sequence). CDR3 amino acids: CASSSLRDRGGDTQYF. The CDR3 nucleotides are TGTGCCAGCAGTAGCCTCCGGGACAGGGGGGGAGATACGCAGTATTTT.

This chain uses TRBV6-2 or TRBV6-3 with TRBJ1-5, with TRBD1 matching over 7 bases. The CDR3 is made up of 14 amino acids. The junction had 12 bases not matched to a gene; V was cut back by 8 bases and J by 8 bases. Germline V gene lookup returns CDR1 MNHEY and CDR2 SVGEGT. The CDR3 nucleotides read TGTGCCAGCGTAACAGGGGATGGCGGGGAGCCCCAGCATTTT. Its protein product is CASVTGDGGEPQHF.

This clonotype occurred many times. This chain links TRBV14 with TRBJ2-7, with D perhaps TRBD1 (7 bases). The CDR3 extends over 16 amino acids. The germline gives CDR1 SGHDN, CDR2 FVKESK. V was trimmed by 4 bases and J by 0 bases, leaving 16 bases between them. This CDR3 reads CASSPQGGTVSYEQYF. The CDR3 nucleotides are TGTGCCAGCAGCCCGCAAGGCGGGACAGTCTCCTACGAGCAGTACTTC.